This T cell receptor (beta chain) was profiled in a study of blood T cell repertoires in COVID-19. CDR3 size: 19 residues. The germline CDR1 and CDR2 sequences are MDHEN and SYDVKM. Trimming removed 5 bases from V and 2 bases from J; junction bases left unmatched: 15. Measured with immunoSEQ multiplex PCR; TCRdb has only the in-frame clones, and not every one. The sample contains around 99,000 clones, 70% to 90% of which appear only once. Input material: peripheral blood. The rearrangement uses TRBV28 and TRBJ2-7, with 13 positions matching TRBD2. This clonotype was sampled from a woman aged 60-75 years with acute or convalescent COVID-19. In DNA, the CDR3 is TGTGCCAGCAGTCTAGGACTAGCGGGAGAAGTAGGGTGGGCCTACGAGCAGTACTTC. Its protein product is CASSLGLAGEVGWAYEQYF.